The subject of this entry is one TCR beta chain. In the original analysis: Scientists estimated how many nucleated cells there were by amplifying reference gene primers. This table comes from immunoSEQ multiplex PCR, and its TCRdb copy is limited to in-frame clones, with some not included. D and trimming were read from the DNA, whereas the V and J calls and clone size are those reported in that table. The data show some 140,000 clones, approximately 83% seen once. Trimming cost V 4 bases and J 4 bases; bases outside gene matches: 5. Germline lookup yields CDR1 SGDLS and CDR2 YYNGEE. CDR3 length: 16 residues. The sample is drawn from a study of blood T cell repertoires in COVID-19. Turning to the study itself: Specimens from acute and convalescent COVID-19 originated in the United States, Italy and Spain. The cDNA or gDNA used as material had been derived from T cells, B-cell-depleted T cells, or PBMCs.

Material: peripheral blood. The chain has TRBV9 and TRBJ2-5; TRBD2 matches 15 bases. This sequence was found in a woman aged 45-59 years who had recovered from COVID-19. The CDR3 is CASSLTGLAGGETQYF. The DNA for the CDR3 is TGTGCCAGCAGCTTGACGGGACTAGCGGGAGGAGAGACCCAGTACTTC.